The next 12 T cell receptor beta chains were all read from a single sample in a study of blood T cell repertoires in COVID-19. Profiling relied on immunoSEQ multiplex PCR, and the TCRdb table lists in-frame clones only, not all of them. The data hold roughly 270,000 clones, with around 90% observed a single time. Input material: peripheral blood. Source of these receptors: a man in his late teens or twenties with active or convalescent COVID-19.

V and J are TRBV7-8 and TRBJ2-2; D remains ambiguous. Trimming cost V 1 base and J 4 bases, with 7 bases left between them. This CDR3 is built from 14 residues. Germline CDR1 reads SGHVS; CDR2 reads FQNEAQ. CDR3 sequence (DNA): TGTGCCAGCAGCTTAGGTTGGAGCACCGGGGAGCTGTTTTTT. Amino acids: CASSLGWSTGELFF. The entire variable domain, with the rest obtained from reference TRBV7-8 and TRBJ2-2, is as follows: GAGVSQSPRYKVAKRGQDVALRCDPISGHVSLFWYQQALGQGPEFLTYFQNEAQLDKSGLPSDRFFAERPEGSVSTLKIQRTQQEDSAVYLCASSLGWSTGELFFGEGSRLTVL.

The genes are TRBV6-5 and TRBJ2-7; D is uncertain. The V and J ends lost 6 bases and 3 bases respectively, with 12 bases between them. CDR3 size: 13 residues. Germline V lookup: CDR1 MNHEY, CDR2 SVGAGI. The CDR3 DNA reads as TGTGCCAGCAGCCCCTTCCTAGACTACGAGCAGTACTTC. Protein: CASSPFLDYEQYF.

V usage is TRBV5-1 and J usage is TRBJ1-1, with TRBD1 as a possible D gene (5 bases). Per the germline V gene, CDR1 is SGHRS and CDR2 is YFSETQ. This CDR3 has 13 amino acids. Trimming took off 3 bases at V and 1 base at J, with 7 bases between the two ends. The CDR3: CASSYGGNTEAFF. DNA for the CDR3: TGCGCCAGCAGCTACGGGGGGAACACTGAAGCTTTCTTT.

The CDR3 region is CASSLAGRQYGYTF. In DNA, the CDR3 is TGTGCCAGCAGCTTAGCCGGCAGGCAATATGGCTACACCTTC. V and J are TRBV7-9 and TRBJ1-2; D remains ambiguous. V lost 0 bases, J lost 5 bases, and 10 bases lay in between. CDR3 size: 14 residues. Germline V CDR1 and CDR2: SEHNR, FQNEAQ (reference sequence).

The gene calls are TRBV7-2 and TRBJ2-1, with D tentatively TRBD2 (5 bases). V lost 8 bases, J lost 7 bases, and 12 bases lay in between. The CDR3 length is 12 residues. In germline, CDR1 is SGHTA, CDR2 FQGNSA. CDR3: CASRVTGNEQFF. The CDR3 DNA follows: TGTGCCAGCCGGGTTACGGGGAATGAGCAGTTCTTC.

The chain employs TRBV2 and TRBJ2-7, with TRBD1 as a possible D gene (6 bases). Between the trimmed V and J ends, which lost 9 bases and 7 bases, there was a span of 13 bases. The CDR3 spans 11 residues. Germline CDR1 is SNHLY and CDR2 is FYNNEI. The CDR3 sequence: CARQQGAEQYF. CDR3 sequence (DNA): TGTGCCAGACAACAGGGTGCAGAGCAGTACTTC.

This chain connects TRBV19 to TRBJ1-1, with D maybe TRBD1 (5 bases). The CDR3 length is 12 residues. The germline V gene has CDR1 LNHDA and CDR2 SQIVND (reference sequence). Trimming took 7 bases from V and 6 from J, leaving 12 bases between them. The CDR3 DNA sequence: TGTGCCAGTAATCAGGGTAGGGCTGAAGCTTTCTTT. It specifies CASNQGRAEAFF.

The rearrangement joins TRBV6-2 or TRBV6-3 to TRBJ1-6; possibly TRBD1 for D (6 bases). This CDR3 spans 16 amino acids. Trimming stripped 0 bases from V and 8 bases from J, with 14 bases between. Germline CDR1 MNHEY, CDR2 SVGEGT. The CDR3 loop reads CASSYSSHRADSPLHF. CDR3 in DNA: TGTGCCAGCAGTTACTCGAGTCACAGGGCCGATTCACCCCTCCACTTT.

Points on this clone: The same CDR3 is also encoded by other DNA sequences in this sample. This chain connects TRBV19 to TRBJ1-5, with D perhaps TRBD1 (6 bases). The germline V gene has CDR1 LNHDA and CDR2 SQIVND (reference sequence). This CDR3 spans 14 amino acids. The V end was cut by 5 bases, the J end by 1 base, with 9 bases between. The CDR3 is CASSLTGSNQPQHF. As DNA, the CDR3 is TGTGCCAGTAGTCTCACAGGGAGCAATCAGCCCCAGCATTTT.

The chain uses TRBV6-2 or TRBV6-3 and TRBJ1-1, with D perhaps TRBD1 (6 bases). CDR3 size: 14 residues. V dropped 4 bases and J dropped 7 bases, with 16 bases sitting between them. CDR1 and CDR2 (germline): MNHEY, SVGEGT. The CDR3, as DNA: TGTGCCAGCAGTTCACAGACAGGCTCCTTTGAAGCTTTCTTT. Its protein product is CASSSQTGSFEAFF.

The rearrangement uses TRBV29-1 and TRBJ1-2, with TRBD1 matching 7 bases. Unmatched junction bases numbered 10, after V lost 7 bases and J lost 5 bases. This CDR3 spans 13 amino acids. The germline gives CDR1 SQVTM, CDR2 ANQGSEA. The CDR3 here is CSAADREDYGYTF. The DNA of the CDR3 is TGCAGCGCCGCCGACAGGGAGGATTATGGCTACACCTTC.

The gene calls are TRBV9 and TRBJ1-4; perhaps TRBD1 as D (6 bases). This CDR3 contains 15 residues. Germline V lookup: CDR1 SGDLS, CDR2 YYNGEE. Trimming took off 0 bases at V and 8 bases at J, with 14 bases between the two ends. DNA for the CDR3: TGTGCCAGCAGCGTAGGTGGCAGGGGAAACGAAAAACTGTTTTTT. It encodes CASSVGGRGNEKLFF.